This T cell receptor beta chain emerged from a study of CD8 T cells in Susac syndrome. Broader study findings: Only a relatively small number of individuals were included in the TCR sequencing and HLA analysis.

The authors carried out high-throughput sequencing of TCR beta. They applied it to CD8+ and CD4+ T cells obtained from blood. Controls were healthy donors (matched for age and sex). V shed 0 bases and J 5 bases; nucleotides not matched to a gene: 3. The germline CDR1 and CDR2 sequences are MNHEY and SVGEGT. The length of the CDR3 is 15 residues. Notes on this clonotype: What it binds is unknown.

Reverse transcription of about 0.45 to 1 ug RNA was performed with random hexamers. TCRdb redid the calling of the immunoSEQ multiplex PCR reads with MiXCR, one entry per CDR3 protein. The sample lists about 130,000 distinct CDR3 sequences; about 95% were seen once. The receptor was derived from a human donor in good health. The sample consisted of CD4+ T cells from PBMCs. The J gene is TRBJ2-5, the V gene TRBV6-2 or TRBV6-3, with 10 bases lining up with TRBD2. CDR3 sequence (DNA): TGTGCCAGCAGTTACTCGTCTAGCGGGAGTGAGACCCAGTACTTC. This codes for CASSYSSSGSETQYF.